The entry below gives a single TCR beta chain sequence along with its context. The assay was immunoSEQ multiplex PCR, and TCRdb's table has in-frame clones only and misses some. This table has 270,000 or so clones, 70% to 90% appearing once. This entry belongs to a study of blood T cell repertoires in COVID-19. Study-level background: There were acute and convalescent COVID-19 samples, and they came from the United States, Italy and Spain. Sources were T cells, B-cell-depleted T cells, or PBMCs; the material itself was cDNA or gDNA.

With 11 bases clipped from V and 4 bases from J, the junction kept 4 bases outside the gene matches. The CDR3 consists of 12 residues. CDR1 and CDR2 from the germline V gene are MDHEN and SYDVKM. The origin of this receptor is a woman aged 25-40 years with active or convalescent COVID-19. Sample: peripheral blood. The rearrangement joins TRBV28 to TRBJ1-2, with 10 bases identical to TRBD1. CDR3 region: CAGGDRGYGYTF. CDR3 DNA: TGTGCCGGGGGGGACAGGGGCTATGGCTACACCTTC.